Detailed here is one T cell receptor beta chain. Antigen unknown. J lost 2 bases, V lost 1 base, and 11 bases had no gene match. The CDR3 covers 18 residues. Germline loops: CDR1 LGHNA, CDR2 YNFKEQ. The entry originates in a study of Graves' ophthalmopathy and Graves' hyperthyroidism. Across the whole study: The authors defined stable hyperthyroidism as no ophthalmopathy within 18 months of follow-up. General study findings and limits: Blood also contained most of the expanded thyroid clonotypes above 0.001 frequency.

Using RNA transcripts, the TCR beta CDR3 regions were amplified. The library came from an HTBI-primed first-round RT-PCR and a second-round multiplex PCR. TCRdb ran MiXCR on the multiplex PCR reads and lists one entry per CDR3 protein. The repertoire holds approximately 540,000 distinct CDR3 sequences, with about two fifths as singletons. The chain carries TRBV4-2 and TRBJ1-2; 9 bases match TRBD1. Material for sequencing was peripheral blood or thyroid tissue (not recorded which). This TCR derives from an adult man with Graves' hyperthyroidism. CDR3 nucleotides: TGTGCCAGCAGCCAAGCTAGCGGACAGGGGCTCGTCAACTATGGCTACACCTTC. The encoded protein is CASSQASGQGLVNYGYTF.